Included here is one T cell receptor beta chain sequence, with context. Sequenced by immunoSEQ multiplex PCR; TCRdb stores in-frame clones only, minus some. The sample lists 2 million to 3 million clones; 93% were seen once. This record comes from a study of shared clonotypes between healthy human individuals. The CDR3 contains 14 residues. V dropped 1 base and J dropped 8 bases, with 9 bases sitting between them. Germline values: CDR1 MDHEN, CDR2 SYDVKM. The V and J genes are TRBV28 and TRBJ1-6; D gene ambiguous. The sample taken for sequencing was naive CD4+ T cells from PBMCs. The subset is: CD45RA+ positively selected. The TCR sequence derives from a man between 18 and 35 years old in good health. Some clones in this sample may be carry-over from other donors' samples. As DNA, the CDR3 is TGTGCCAGCAGTTTATCGCTGGGAGATTCACCCCTCCACTTT. Residues: CASSLSLGDSPLHF.